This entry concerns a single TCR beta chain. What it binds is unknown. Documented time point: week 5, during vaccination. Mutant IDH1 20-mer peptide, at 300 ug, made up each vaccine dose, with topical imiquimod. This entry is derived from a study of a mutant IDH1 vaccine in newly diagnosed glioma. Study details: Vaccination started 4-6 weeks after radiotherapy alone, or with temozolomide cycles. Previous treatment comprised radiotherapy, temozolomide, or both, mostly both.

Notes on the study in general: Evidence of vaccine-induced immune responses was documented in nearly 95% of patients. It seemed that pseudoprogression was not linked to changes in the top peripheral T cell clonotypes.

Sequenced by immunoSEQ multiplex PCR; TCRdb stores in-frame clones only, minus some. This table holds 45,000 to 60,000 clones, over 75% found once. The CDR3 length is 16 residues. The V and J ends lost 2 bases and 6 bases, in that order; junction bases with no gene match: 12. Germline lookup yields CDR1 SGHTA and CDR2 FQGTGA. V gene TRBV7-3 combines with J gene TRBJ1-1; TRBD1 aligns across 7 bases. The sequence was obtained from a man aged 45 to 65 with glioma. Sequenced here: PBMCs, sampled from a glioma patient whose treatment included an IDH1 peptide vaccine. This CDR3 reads CASSLGGAGGIAEAFF. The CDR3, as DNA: TGTGCCAGCAGCTTAGGAGGAGCAGGGGGGATAGCTGAAGCTTTCTTT. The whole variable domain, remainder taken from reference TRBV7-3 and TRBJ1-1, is GAGVSQTPSNKVTEKGKYVELRCDPISGHTALYWYRQSLGQGPEFLIYFQGTGAADDSGLPNDRFFAVRPEGSVSTLKIQRTERGDSAVYLCASSLGGAGGIAEAFFGQGTRLTVV.